This is a list of T cell receptor beta chains from one sample in a study of blood T cell repertoires in COVID-19. Sequencing was performed with immunoSEQ multiplex PCR; in TCRdb, only in-frame clones are kept and a portion is missing. The sample lists nearly 50,000 clones; around 86% were seen once. The material sequenced was peripheral blood. The receptors come from a man in his forties or fifties with active COVID-19. Each CDR3 is given without its conserved first and last residue. Each record gives: V gene, CDR3 protein.

>TRBV19
ASSTASGPLPEQF
>TRBV30
AWGSMYEQY
>TRBV28
ASSLRRLAGDEQF
>TRBV5-1
ASSLGDRMATEAF
>TRBV28
ASSPPTGVNSPLH
>TRBV30
AWRQGNYGYT
>TRBV23-1
ASSPIWSSYNEQF
>TRBV7-6
ASSTSQGSEQY
>TRBV11-3
ASSLGSGRGYEQF
>TRBV5-1
ASSLVPSGSSYNEQF
>TRBV6-4
ASSRDRGTEAF
>TRBV27
ASSLRTGSYEQY
>TRBV6-5
ASSRDSRTSYGYT
>TRBV2
ASSVLAGDTGELF
>TRBV5-1
ASSSQGLSTDTQY
>TRBV4-1
ASSPSLAGTYEQY
>TRBV18
ASSPSRGADTGELF
>TRBV29-1
SVKDRGRQETQY
>TRBV5-4
ASSLTRLQGYYGYT
>TRBV6-5
ASSYGAGSSYNEQF
>TRBV28
ASTTTADTEAF
>TRBV5-1
ASSLWETGTGDYNSPLH
>TRBV12-3/TRBV12-4
ASSPDIYEQY
>TRBV5-4
ASGVSGRAQETQY
>TRBV30
AWTGQGADGYT
>TRBV6-1
ASSDGGYSNQPQH
>TRBV6-7
ASSWGTGHSGNTIY
>TRBV5-1
ASSLEAEAYNEQF
>TRBV15
ATSRDRFPSGRVSYEQY
>TRBV5-1
ASSWRGGEGTEAF
>TRBV6-1
ASSDRQGVHSPLH
>TRBV6-2/TRBV6-3
ASSYRDRGLGGYT
>TRBV19
ASSILQGPNEKLF
>TRBV27
ASSYGGTITLWGNEQF
>TRBV30
AWSETGGSGDTQY
>TRBV29-1
SVLTSGAYEQY
>TRBV10-3
AISEASGRDNEQF
>TRBV29-1
SVEASGSGNEQF
>TRBV28
ASSLTGDGNTEAF
>TRBV28
ASSPPRGPQH